This T cell receptor beta chain was captured in a study of cytomegalovirus exposure and HLA in healthy donors. Notes on this clone: Its target is not known.

The CDR3 extends over 14 amino acids. Germline-derived CDR1 and CDR2 are SGHNT and YENEEA. Between the trimmed V and J ends, which lost 1 base and 3 bases, there was a span of 8 bases. Study outcomes and limitations: Later on, a genetic analysis was performed. It linked a missense variant in DCLRE1C with V- and J-gene trimming of TCR beta.

PCR involved 60 Vbeta and 13 Jbeta primers. Sequenced by immunoSEQ multiplex PCR; TCRdb stores in-frame clones only, minus some. The table lists 140,000 or so clones, 70% of them singletons. The chain joins TRBV11-3 to TRBJ2-3, with D unclear. This sequence originates from a woman aged 25 to 45 in good health and CMV-seronegative. Material for sequencing was PBMCs. CDR3 DNA: TGTGCCAGCAGCTTAGGGGCGTGGACAGATACGCAGTATTTT. Its protein product is CASSLGAWTDTQYF.